This T cell receptor beta chain originates from a study of Ad26.COV2.S vaccination and SARS-CoV-2 variants (dated by TCRdb to the early 2020s). For the wider study: Vaccine-arm donors were drawn from COV1001, a multicentre, randomized, double-blind, placebo-controlled phase I-IIa trial of Ad26.COV2.S in healthy adults. Ad26.COV2.S was administered intramuscularly at a dose of 5x10^10 or 1x10^11 viral particles, either as one shot or as two shots given 56 days apart. The specificity and breadth of SARS-CoV-2-reactive T cell receptors after Ad26.COV2.S vaccination were assessed by TCRbeta repertoire sequencing. The TCR-sequenced set comprised approximately 32 samples: around 20 Ad26.COV2.S vaccine recipients, 5 placebo recipients and 8 SARS-CoV-2 convalescent individuals. Trial participants were randomized into five groups of five: low-dose or high-dose Ad26.COV2.S given once or twice, or placebo on both occasions. Investigators did not know the trial group allocation while performing experiments and assessing outcomes.

The immunoSEQ Assay was used to sequence TCRbeta CDR3 regions. After extraction, genomic DNA underwent amplification by bias-controlled multiplex PCR, followed by high-throughput sequencing. In the original analysis: To quantify the absolute abundance of every unique TCRbeta CDR3 region, sequences were collapsed and filtered. T cell fraction was estimated by normalization of TCRbeta template counts to usable DNA, with usable DNA being measured through amplification of reference genes present in all nucleated cells. Repertoire TCRs were annotated as SARS-CoV-2-specific by exact matching of V gene, CDR3 amino acid sequence and J gene to a known reactive TCR set. The reference SARS-CoV-2 TCR set was derived from MIRA and filtered for enrichment in COVID-19-positive ImmuneCODE repertoires, a step that removed public or cross-reactive TCRs. Using the MIRA antigens, annotated TCRs were further analysed by specific ORF or by position within an ORF. Breadth was defined as the number of annotated unique rearrangements divided by the total number of unique productive rearrangements, and depth was defined as the summed frequency of the annotated unique rearrangements. TCR breadth was compared between groups using two-sided Wilcoxon rank-sum tests. Entries here come from immuneACCESS through TCRdb and include only in-frame sequences with V and J called. Some clones fail to appear in such tables; in the studies checked, an unresolved V gene covers under half of the shortfall, and the cause of the remainder is unknown. That table supplies the V and J calls and clone size; D and trimming were determined from the DNA. Within this sample are hundreds of thousands of clones, with 88% of them counted one time only. Of the sample, roughly 6% is held by the ten largest clones.

The treatment or condition label on this specimen signifies: roughly 20 received Ad26.COV2.S at low or high dose, single or two shots; 5 received placebo; per-sample allocation not given. Repertoires of vaccine and placebo recipients were sequenced from samples taken on day 63 after the first injection. In Cohort 1b, about 25 adults aged 18-55 years were enrolled at a single site in Boston, USA, between 29 July and 7 August 2020. As a vaccine, Ad26.COV2.S was a replication-incompetent adenovirus type 26 vector that expressed a prefusion-stabilized SARS-CoV-2 spike protein derived from the original Wuhan strain. Relative to germline, V is 8 bases shorter and J is 8 bases shorter, with 12 bases between their ends. There are 12 amino acids in the CDR3, from cysteine to phenylalanine inclusive. The entry retains the CDR3 DNA only, 36 bases that are in frame from base 1. Reading the germline V gene (reference sequence) gives CDR1 LGHDT and CDR2 YNNKEL.

Comments on this clone: The specificity of this receptor is unknown. Base qualities are not at hand, and no much larger clone is one base apart.

Study-wide conclusions, independent of this receptor: Non-spike TCR breadth was comparable between vaccine and placebo recipients, consistent with the vaccine containing only spike. Ad26.COV2.S recipients had higher spike-specific TCR breadth than placebo recipients (P = 0.0014). The study was not powered for comparison of responses between vaccine doses or regimens. According to the authors, total T cell responses may have been underestimated by the TCR breadth and depth analyses. After vaccination, substantial breadth of spike-specific CD8+ and CD4+ T cell responses was reported.

The input for sequencing was peripheral blood, taken in a trial of Ad26.COV2.S vaccine versus placebo. The chain couples TRBV3-1 (or the pseudogene TRBV3-2) to TRBJ1-4, with the D gene call left open. The sequence was collected from a person aged 18 to 59 who received the Ad26.COV2.S COVID-19 vaccine or a placebo. The DNA sequence follows: TGTGCCAGCTGGAGCAGAGGCGAAAAACTGTTTTTT. The resulting protein is CASWSRGEKLFF.